The clone carrying this T cell receptor beta chain has just one count. Trimming left V 3 bases short and J 3 bases short, with 12 bases between. The germline CDR1 and CDR2 sequences are DFQATT and SNEGSKA (reference sequence). The CDR3 is made up of 14 amino acids. This sample was included in a study of blood T cell repertoires in COVID-19. Study-level information: COVID-19 samples collected from the United States, Italy and Spain covered acute and convalescent phases. Sample material is recorded as cDNA or gDNA derived from T cells, B-cell-depleted T cells, or PBMCs.

In the source study's methods: Amplification of reference gene primers provided the estimated nucleated cell counts. TCRdb's copy holds only in-frame clones and misses some; the assay was immunoSEQ multiplex PCR. V, J and clone size were drawn from that table, and D and trimming were deduced from the DNA. The table lists under 300,000 clones, more than 75% of them singletons, with about 12% in the top ten. V and J are TRBV20-1 and TRBJ2-1; tentatively, D is TRBD2 (5 bases). Specimen: peripheral blood. This sequence was found in a man older than 75 with acute or convalescent COVID-19. CDR3 amino acids: CSASTGLLYNEQFF. CDR3 sequence (DNA): TGCAGTGCTAGTACTGGACTCCTCTACAATGAGCAGTTCTTC.